These T cell receptor beta chains were read from a single sample in a study of cytomegalovirus exposure and HLA in healthy donors. The method was immunoSEQ multiplex PCR; TCRdb's version includes in-frame clones alone and lacks a portion of them. The repertoire holds roughly 190,000 clones, with nearly 80% as singletons. Sequenced: PBMCs. The receptor set was obtained from a female donor in good health and CMV-seronegative. CDR3s leave out the opening cysteine and the closing phenylalanine or tryptophan. The D gene is left open where the match is weak.

TRBJ2-5 | . | TRBV9 | ASSEGGGRQETQY
TRBJ1-1 | . | TRBV11-2 | ASSLGQNTEAF
TRBJ1-2 | TRBD1 | TRBV2 | ASRPDRGNYGYT
TRBJ2-2 | TRBD2 | TRBV5-1 | ASSFRAGGPGTGELF
TRBJ1-1 | TRBD1 | TRBV2 | ASSVGTDLEAF
TRBJ2-1 | . | TRBV7-9 | ASSLGASGEREQF
TRBJ1-2 | . | TRBV6-1 | ASSEGVGGYGYT
TRBJ2-7 | . | TRBV10-3 | AISDNSGISYEQY
TRBJ2-5 | . | TRBV15 | ATSRDAQGRKTQY
TRBJ2-1 | . | TRBV5-1 | ASSLAGWTYNEQF
TRBJ1-1 | . | TRBV6-5 | ASSYVGPNTEAF
TRBJ2-1 | TRBD1 | TRBV27 | ASSLIGTGDRNEQF
TRBJ1-1 | . | TRBV25-1 | ATGGYTEKI
TRBJ2-7 | . | TRBV30 | AWSGQVSSYEQY
TRBJ2-7 | TRBD2 | TRBV6-1 | ASSALAGRSYEQY
TRBJ1-1 | . | TRBV7-9 | ASSARGYQAF
TRBJ2-4 | TRBD2 | TRBV27 | ASRFSGGAKNIQY
TRBJ2-1 | TRBD2 | TRBV28 | ASSPRDYYNEQF
TRBJ2-1 | TRBD2 | TRBV7-3 | ASRLAGGDGEQF
TRBJ2-7 | TRBD1 | TRBV27 | ASSSNRGPCEQY
TRBJ1-6 | TRBD1 | TRBV9 | ASSVGAGGVYSPLH
TRBJ1-1 | . | TRBV18 | ASSLPDGNKAF
TRBJ2-1 | TRBD2 | TRBV9 | ASSGKLAEDNEQF
TRBJ2-1 | TRBD1 | TRBV7-9 | ASSVPTGNEQF
TRBJ2-1 | TRBD1 | TRBV28 | ASSLAGGNEQF
TRBJ1-1 | TRBD1 | TRBV7-9 | ASSVEQGMNTEAF
TRBJ2-2 | . | TRBV2 | ASSRAEIGELF
TRBJ2-2 | . | TRBV2 | ASSRQSGELF
TRBJ1-1 | . | TRBV5-1 | ASSSRGRENTEAF
TRBJ2-4 | TRBD2 | TRBV2 | ASSGQAGVGKNIQY
TRBJ2-7 | TRBD2 | TRBV2 | ASRLAEGEQY
TRBJ2-2 | . | TRBV6-1 | ASTFAGSSGELF
TRBJ1-2 | TRBD1 | TRBV7-9 | ASTLQGANYGYT
TRBJ2-7 | TRBD2 | TRBV14 | ASSQETGTSGTQSYEQY
TRBJ1-2 | TRBD1 | TRBV27 | ASSLSAGGRGGYGYT
TRBJ2-3 | TRBD2 | TRBV7-9 | ASSFSTSGGAGGTDTQY
TRBJ2-7 | . | TRBV7-9 | ASSSEDTYEQY
TRBJ1-2 | . | TRBV4-1 | ASSQVDSARGYT
TRBJ2-2 | TRBD1 | TRBV7-9 | ASSSWTGVGELF
TRBJ1-1 | . | TRBV21-1 | ASSRKTGGTNTEAF
TRBJ2-1 | TRBD2 | TRBV4-3 | ASSQEGLAGGREQF
TRBJ1-2 | TRBD1 | TRBV10-3 | AITRGQGAGGYT
TRBJ1-5 | . | TRBV30 | AWSVLDSNQPQH
TRBJ2-2 | . | TRBV9 | ASSPGQNANTGELF
TRBJ1-5 | . | TRBV30 | AWSVLSDQPQH
TRBJ2-5 | TRBD1 | TRBV9 | ASGTGGFEETQY
TRBJ1-1 | . | TRBV4-1 | ASSQGHTNTEAF
TRBJ2-3 | TRBD1 | TRBV2 | ASSRRQGATDTQY